These T cell receptor beta chains were read from a single sample in a study of blood T cell repertoires in COVID-19. Sequencing was performed with immunoSEQ multiplex PCR; in TCRdb, only in-frame clones are kept and a portion is missing. The sample holds 150,000 to 200,000 clones, more than 80% seen once. The specimen was peripheral blood. All receptors derive from a woman aged 55-70 years with COVID-19, enrolled during active disease. CDR3s include the opening cysteine and the closing phenylalanine or tryptophan. A D gene is named only where the DNA matches it firmly. Some rows have no size entry. The others give once, few or many, or a class for an expanded clone.

V gene: TRBV6-1; D gene: .; clone size: .; J gene: TRBJ1-5; CDR3 DNA: TGTGCCAGCAGTGAAGCAAGGCAGGGCTTTCAGCCCCAGCATTTT; CDR3 protein: CASSEARQGFQPQHF
V gene: TRBV7-8; D gene: .; clone size: few; J gene: TRBJ1-1; CDR3 DNA: TGTGCCAGCTCAACAATCAGGGCGAACACTGAAGCTTTCTTT; CDR3 protein: CASSTIRANTEAFF
V gene: TRBV4-2; D gene: TRBD1; clone size: .; J gene: TRBJ1-5; CDR3 DNA: TGTGCCAGCAGCCAGGAACAGGGGGTAGAGAATCAGCCCCAGCATTTT; CDR3 protein: CASSQEQGVENQPQHF
V gene: TRBV9; D gene: TRBD2; clone size: .; J gene: TRBJ2-1; CDR3 DNA: TGTGCCAGCAGCGTAGGGACGGGGGGGTCTTTCGAGCAGTTCTTC; CDR3 protein: CASSVGTGGSFEQFF
V gene: TRBV11-2; D gene: .; clone size: .; J gene: TRBJ1-1; CDR3 DNA: TGTGCCAGCAGCTTAGAGTTGCGTAGTGAAGCTTTCTTT; CDR3 protein: CASSLELRSEAFF
V gene: TRBV4-1; D gene: .; clone size: .; J gene: TRBJ1-5; CDR3 DNA: TGCGCCAGCAGCCAAGAAGGGAGGGCAGGGACTCAGCCCCAGCATTTT; CDR3 protein: CASSQEGRAGTQPQHF
V gene: TRBV6-6; D gene: .; clone size: .; J gene: TRBJ1-5; CDR3 DNA: TGTGCCAGCAGTTACCGGAACCGGGAGAGTAATCAGCCCCAGCATTTT; CDR3 protein: CASSYRNRESNQPQHF
V gene: TRBV9; D gene: TRBD2; clone size: .; J gene: TRBJ2-3; CDR3 DNA: TGTGCCAGCAGCAACAGGACTAGCGGGGCCACTACGCAGTATTTT; CDR3 protein: CASSNRTSGATTQYF
V gene: TRBV6-5; D gene: TRBD2; clone size: .; J gene: TRBJ2-1; CDR3 DNA: TGTGCCAGCATTCGACTAGCGGGGGGGAACAGTGAGCAGTTCTTC; CDR3 protein: CASIRLAGGNSEQFF
V gene: TRBV4-3; D gene: .; clone size: .; J gene: TRBJ1-1; CDR3 DNA: TGCGCCAGCAGCCCCTCCCAGGGAGGTTTCACTGAAGCTTTCTTT; CDR3 protein: CASSPSQGGFTEAFF
V gene: TRBV7-3; D gene: .; clone size: .; J gene: TRBJ1-1; CDR3 DNA: TGTGCCAGCAGCCTACTCGGGGTAAGGAGCACTGAAGCTTTCTTT; CDR3 protein: CASSLLGVRSTEAFF
V gene: TRBV3-1/TRBV3-2; D gene: TRBD2; clone size: .; J gene: TRBJ2-7; CDR3 DNA: TGTGCCAGCAGCCAAGGACTAGCGGGGGTCGCACATAAGCAGTACTTC; CDR3 protein: CASSQGLAGVAHKQYF
V gene: TRBV12-3/TRBV12-4; D gene: .; clone size: .; J gene: TRBJ1-1; CDR3 DNA: TGTGCCAGCAGTTTAGCCGGTAACACTGAAGCTTTCTTT; CDR3 protein: CASSLAGNTEAFF
V gene: TRBV5-4; D gene: .; clone size: .; J gene: TRBJ1-6; CDR3 DNA: TGTGCCAGCAGCTTGTGGTCAGGTCTTAATTCACCCCTCCACTTT; CDR3 protein: CASSLWSGLNSPLHF
V gene: TRBV2; D gene: .; clone size: .; J gene: TRBJ1-1; CDR3 DNA: TGTGCCAGCAGAGGCCTTAGGGGTTACACTGAAGCTTTCTTT; CDR3 protein: CASRGLRGYTEAFF
V gene: TRBV19; D gene: .; clone size: .; J gene: TRBJ1-4; CDR3 DNA: TGTGCCAGTACTAGGGGCAGGGCGAATGAAAAACTGTTTTTT; CDR3 protein: CASTRGRANEKLFF